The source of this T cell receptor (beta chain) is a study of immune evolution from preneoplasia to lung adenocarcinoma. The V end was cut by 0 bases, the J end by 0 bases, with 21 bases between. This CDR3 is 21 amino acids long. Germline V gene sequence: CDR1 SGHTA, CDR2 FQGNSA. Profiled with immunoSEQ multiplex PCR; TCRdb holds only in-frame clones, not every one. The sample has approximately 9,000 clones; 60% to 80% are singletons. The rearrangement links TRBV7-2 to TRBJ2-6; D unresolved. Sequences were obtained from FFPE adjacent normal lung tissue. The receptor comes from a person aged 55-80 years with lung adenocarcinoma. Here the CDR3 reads CASSLALQDHFTPSGANVLTF. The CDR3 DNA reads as TGTGCCAGCAGCTTAGCGCTCCAGGATCACTTCACACCCTCTGGGGCCAACGTCCTGACTTTC.